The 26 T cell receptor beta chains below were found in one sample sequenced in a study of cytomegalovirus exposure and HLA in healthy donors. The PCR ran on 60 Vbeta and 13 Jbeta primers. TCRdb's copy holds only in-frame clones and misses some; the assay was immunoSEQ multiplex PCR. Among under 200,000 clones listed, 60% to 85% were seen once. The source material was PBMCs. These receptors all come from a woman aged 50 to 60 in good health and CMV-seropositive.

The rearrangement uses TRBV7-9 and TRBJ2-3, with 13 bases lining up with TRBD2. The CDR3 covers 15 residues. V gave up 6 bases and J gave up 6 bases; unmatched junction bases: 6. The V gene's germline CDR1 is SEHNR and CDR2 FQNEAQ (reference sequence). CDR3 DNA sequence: TGTGCCAGCAGGCCCACTAGCGGGGGGGCTGATACGCAGTATTTT. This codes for CASRPTSGGADTQYF.

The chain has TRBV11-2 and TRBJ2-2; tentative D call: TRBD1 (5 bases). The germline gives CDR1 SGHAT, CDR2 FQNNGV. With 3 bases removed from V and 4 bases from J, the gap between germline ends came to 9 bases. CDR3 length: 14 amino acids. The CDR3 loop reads CASSFRQSTGELFF. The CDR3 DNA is TGTGCCAGCAGCTTTCGACAGTCCACCGGGGAGCTGTTTTTT. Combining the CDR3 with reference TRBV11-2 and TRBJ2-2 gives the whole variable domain EAGVAQSPRYKIIEKRQSVAFWCNPISGHATLYWYQQILGQGPKLLIQFQNNGVVDDSQLPKDRFSAERLKGVDSTLKIQPAKLEDSAVYLCASSFRQSTGELFFGEGSRLTVL.

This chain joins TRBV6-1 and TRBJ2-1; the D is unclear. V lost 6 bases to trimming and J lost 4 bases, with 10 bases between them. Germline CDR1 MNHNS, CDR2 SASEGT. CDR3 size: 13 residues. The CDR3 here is CASRTVDYNEQFF. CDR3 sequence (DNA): TGTGCCAGCAGAACAGTTGATTACAATGAGCAGTTCTTC.

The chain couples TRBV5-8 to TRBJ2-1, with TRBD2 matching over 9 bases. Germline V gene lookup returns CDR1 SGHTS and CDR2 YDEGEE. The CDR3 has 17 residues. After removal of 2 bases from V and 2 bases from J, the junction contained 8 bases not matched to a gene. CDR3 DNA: TGTGCCAGCAGCTTTTCCCTAGCGGGGCCGGCCTACAATGAGCAGTTCTTC. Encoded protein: CASSFSLAGPAYNEQFF.

In DNA, the CDR3 is TGCAGCGCAGCGGCCGGGGGTAGCTATGGCTACACCTTC. Translated, it gives CSAAAGGSYGYTF. The chain carries TRBV29-1 and TRBJ1-2, with TRBD1 as a possible D gene (5 bases). Germline loops: CDR1 SQVTM, CDR2 ANQGSEA. The CDR3 has 13 amino acids. The V gene lost 7 bases and the J gene lost 4 bases, with 16 bases spanning the gap.

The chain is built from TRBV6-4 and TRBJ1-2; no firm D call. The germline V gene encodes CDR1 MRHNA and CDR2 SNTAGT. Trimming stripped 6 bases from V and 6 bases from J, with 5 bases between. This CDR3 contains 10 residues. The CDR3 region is CASSSDGYTF. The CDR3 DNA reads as TGTGCCAGCAGCTCGGATGGCTACACCTTC.

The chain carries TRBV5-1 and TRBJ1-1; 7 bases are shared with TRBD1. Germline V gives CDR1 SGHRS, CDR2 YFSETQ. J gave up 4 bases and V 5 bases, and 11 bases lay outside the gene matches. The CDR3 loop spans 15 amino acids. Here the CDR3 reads CASRTGNLGGTEAFF. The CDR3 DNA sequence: TGCGCCAGCAGGACAGGGAATCTTGGGGGCACTGAAGCTTTCTTT.

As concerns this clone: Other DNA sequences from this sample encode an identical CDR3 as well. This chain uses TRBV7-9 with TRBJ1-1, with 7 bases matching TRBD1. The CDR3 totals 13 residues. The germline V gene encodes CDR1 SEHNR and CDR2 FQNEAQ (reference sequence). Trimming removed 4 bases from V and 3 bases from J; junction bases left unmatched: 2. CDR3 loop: CASSWTGDTEAFF. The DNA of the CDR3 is TGTGCCAGCAGCTGGACAGGAGACACTGAAGCTTTCTTT.

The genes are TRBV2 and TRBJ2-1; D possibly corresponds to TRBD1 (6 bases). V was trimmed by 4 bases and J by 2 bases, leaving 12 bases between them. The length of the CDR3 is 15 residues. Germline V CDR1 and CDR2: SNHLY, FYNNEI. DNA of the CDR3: TGTGCCAGCAGTGTGGACAGCCAACCCTACAATGAGCAGTTCTTC. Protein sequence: CASSVDSQPYNEQFF.

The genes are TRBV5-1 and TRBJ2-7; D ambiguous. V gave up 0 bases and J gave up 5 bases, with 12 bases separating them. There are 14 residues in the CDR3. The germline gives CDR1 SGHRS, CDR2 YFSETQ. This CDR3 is CASSLASGSHEQYF. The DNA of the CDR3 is TGCGCCAGCAGCTTGGCTTCAGGATCCCACGAGCAGTACTTC.

The CDR3 DNA reads as TGTGCCAGCAGCTCCCGGGACAGGGCAGGCTACACCTTC. Its protein product is CASSSRDRAGYTF. This rearrangement joins TRBV7-8 to TRBJ1-2; 9 nucleotides align to TRBD1. CDR1 is SGHVS, CDR2 FQNEAQ, per germline. J gave up 8 bases and V 4 bases, and 5 bases lay outside the gene matches. The CDR3 runs 13 residues.

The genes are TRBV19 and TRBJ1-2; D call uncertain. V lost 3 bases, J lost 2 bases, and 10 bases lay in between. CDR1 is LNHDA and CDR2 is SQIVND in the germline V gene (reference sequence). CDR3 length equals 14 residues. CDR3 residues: CASSISGKNYGYTF. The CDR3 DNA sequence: TGTGCCAGTAGTATCTCGGGGAAAAACTATGGCTACACCTTC.

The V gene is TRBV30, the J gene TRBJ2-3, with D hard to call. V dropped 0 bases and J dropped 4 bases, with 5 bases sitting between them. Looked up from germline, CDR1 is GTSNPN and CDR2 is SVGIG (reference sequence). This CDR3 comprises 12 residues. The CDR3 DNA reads TGTGCCTGGAGTGTACAAGCAGATACGCAGTATTTT. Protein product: CAWSVQADTQYF.

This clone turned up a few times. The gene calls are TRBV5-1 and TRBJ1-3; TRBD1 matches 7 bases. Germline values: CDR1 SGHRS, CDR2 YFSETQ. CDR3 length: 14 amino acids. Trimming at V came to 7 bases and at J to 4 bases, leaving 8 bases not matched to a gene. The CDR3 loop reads CASSDRVAGNTIYF. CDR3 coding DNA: TGCGCCAGCTCAGACAGGGTGGCCGGAAACACCATATATTTT.

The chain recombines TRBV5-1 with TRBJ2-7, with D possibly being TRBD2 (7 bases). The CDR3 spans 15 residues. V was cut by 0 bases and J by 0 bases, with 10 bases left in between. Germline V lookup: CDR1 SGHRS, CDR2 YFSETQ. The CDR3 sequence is CASSLGGGSSYEQYF. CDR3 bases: TGCGCCAGCAGCTTGGGGGGGGGCTCCTCCTACGAGCAGTACTTC.

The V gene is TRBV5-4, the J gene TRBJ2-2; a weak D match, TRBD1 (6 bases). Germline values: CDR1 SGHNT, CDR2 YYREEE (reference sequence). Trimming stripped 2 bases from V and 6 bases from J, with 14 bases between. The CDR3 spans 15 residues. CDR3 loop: CASSLGQRDPGELFF. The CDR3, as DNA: TGTGCCAGCAGCTTAGGACAGAGGGATCCCGGGGAGCTGTTTTTT.

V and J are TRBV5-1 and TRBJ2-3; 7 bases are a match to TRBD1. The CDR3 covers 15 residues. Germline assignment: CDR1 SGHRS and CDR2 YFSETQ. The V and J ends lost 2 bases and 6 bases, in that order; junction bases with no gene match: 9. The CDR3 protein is CASSLNRGKGDTQYF. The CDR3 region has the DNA TGCGCCAGCAGCTTAAACAGGGGAAAGGGGGATACGCAGTATTTT. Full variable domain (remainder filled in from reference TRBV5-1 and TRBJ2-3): KAGVTQTPRYLIKTRGQQVTLSCSPISGHRSVSWYQQTPGQGLQFLFEYFSETQRNKGNFPGRFSGRQFSNSRSEMNVSTLELGDSALYLCASSLNRGKGDTQYFGPGTRLTVL.

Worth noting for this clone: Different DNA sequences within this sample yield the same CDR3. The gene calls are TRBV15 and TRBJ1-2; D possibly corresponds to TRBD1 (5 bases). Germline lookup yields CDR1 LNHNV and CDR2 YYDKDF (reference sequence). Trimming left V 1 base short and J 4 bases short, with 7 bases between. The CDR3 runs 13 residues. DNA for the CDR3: TGTGCCACCAGCAGAGGTCAGGGCTATGGCTACACCTTC. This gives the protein CATSRGQGYGYTF.

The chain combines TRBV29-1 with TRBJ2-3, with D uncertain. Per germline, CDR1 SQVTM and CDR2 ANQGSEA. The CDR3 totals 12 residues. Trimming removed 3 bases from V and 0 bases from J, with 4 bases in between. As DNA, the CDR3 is TGCAGCGTTGATACTAGCACAGATACGCAGTATTTT. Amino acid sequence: CSVDTSTDTQYF.

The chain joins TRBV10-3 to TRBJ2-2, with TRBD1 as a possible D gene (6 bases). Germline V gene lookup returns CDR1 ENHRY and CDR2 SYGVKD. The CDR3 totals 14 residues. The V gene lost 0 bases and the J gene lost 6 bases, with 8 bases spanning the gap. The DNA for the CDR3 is TGTGCCATCAGTGAGTCGAGGGGGTCCGGGGAGCTGTTTTTT. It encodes CAISESRGSGELFF.

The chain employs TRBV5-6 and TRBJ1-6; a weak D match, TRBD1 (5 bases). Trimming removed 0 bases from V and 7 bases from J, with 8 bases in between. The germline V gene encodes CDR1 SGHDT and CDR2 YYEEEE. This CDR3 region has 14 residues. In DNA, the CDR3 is TGTGCCAGCAGCTTGGTGGGGCGCAATTCACCCCTCCACTTT. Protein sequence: CASSLVGRNSPLHF.

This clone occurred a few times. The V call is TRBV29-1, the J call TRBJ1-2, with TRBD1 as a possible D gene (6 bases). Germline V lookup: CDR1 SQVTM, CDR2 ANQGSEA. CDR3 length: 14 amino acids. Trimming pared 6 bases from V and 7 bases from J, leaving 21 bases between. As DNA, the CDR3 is TGCAGCGTCCTGGGGATGCGGCCACAGGGTGGCTACACCTTC. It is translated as CSVLGMRPQGGYTF. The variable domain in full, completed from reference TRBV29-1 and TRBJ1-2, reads SAVISQKPSRDICQRGTSLTIQCQVDSQVTMMFWYRQQPGQSLTLIATANQGSEATYESGFVIDKFPISRPNLTFSTLTVSNMSPEDSSIYLCSVLGMRPQGGYTFGSGTRLTVV.

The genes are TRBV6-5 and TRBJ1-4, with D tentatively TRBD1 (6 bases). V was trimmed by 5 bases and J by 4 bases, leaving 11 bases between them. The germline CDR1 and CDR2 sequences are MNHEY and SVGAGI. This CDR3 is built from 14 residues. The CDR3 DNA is TGTGCCAGCAGTGCACAGGGTGGTAATGAAAAACTGTTTTTT. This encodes CASSAQGGNEKLFF.

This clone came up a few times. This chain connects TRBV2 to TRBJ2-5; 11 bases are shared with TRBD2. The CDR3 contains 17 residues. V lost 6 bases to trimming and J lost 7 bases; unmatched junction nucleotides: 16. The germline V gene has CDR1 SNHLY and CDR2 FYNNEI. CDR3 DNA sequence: TGTGCCAGCAGCAGGGGACTTACGACTAGCGGGGAGGGGACCCAGTACTTC. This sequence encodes CASSRGLTTSGEGTQYF. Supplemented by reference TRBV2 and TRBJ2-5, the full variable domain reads EPEVTQTPSHQVTQMGQEVILRCVPISNHLYFYWYRQILGQKVEFLVSFYNNEISEKSEIFDDQFSVERPDGSNFTLKIRSTKLEDSAMYFCASSRGLTTSGEGTQYFGPGTRLLVL.

In DNA, the CDR3 is TGCAGCGTTTTCGAACTAGGGAGCAATGAGCAGTTCTTC. Its translation: CSVFELGSNEQFF. The rearrangement uses TRBV29-1 and TRBJ2-1; TRBD2 might be the D (5 bases). V gave up 5 bases and J gave up 6 bases, with 14 bases separating them. The germline V gene encodes CDR1 SQVTM and CDR2 ANQGSEA. This CDR3 is built from 13 residues.

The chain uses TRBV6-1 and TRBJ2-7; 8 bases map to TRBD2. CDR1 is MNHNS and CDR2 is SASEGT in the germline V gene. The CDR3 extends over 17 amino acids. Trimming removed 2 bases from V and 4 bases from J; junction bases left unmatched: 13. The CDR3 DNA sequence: TGTGCCAGCAGTGAATGGTTTCTCGGGGGGGCTCGGTACGAGCAGTACTTC. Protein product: CASSEWFLGGARYEQYF.